This note documents a single TCR beta chain sequence. Its antigen is as yet unknown. The data stem from a study of T cells after yellow fever vaccination. Background on the study: In the case of low-cell-number fractions, SMART-Seq v4 Ultra Low Input was used for preparation. Regarding the study as a whole: Highly abundant clonotypes carried over from the bulk population could end up in FACS-sorted repertoires as contaminants.

This CDR3 contains 18 residues. Germline V gene sequence: CDR1 SGHAT, CDR2 FQNNGV. Trimming stripped 1 base from V and 1 base from J, with 19 bases between. Each CDR3 protein gets one entry after TCRdb re-called the 5' RACE reads with MiXCR. Here the sample spans 350,000 or so distinct CDR3 sequences, around 8.1% being singletons. The specimen comprised PBMCs, sampled approximately 47 days after the first yellow fever vaccination. The receptor's source is a man younger than 35 who received the YFV17D yellow fever vaccine. The rearrangement joins TRBV11-2 to TRBJ2-5; maybe TRBD1 (5 bases). The chain's CDR3 is CASSLVALFDRPQETQYF. Written as DNA, the CDR3 is TGTGCCAGCAGCTTAGTAGCTCTCTTTGACAGACCCCAAGAGACCCAGTACTTC.